Presented here are 13 T cell receptor beta chains from one specimen sequenced in a study of blood T cell repertoires in COVID-19. Using immunoSEQ multiplex PCR, the repertoire was profiled, and TCRdb retains in-frame clones only, with some absent. The sample lists about 380,000 clones, around 87% occurring once. Sequencing was carried out using PBMCs or T cells enriched from blood (not recorded which). The receptor set was obtained from a man aged 25-40 years who had recovered from COVID-19.

The chain carries TRBV18 and TRBJ2-7; D may be TRBD2 (5 bases). V was cut by 1 base and J by 4 bases, with 5 bases left in between. Looked up from germline, CDR1 is KGHSH and CDR2 is LQKENI. The CDR3 is made up of 12 amino acids. The CDR3, as DNA: TGTGCCAGCTCACCACGCGGGTACGAGCAGTACTTC. Protein product: CASSPRGYEQYF.

The chain couples TRBV19 to TRBJ1-1, with D hard to call. V shed 3 bases and J shed 1 base, with 9 bases lying between them. CDR1 LNHDA and CDR2 SQIVND come from the germline V gene (reference sequence). The CDR3 spans 14 residues. The CDR3 DNA reads TGTGCCAGTAGTATTGCTGGCTGGAACACTGAAGCTTTCTTT. This codes for CASSIAGWNTEAFF. The full variable domain, completed using reference TRBV19 and TRBJ1-1, is DGGITQSPKYLFRKEGQNVTLSCEQNLNHDAMYWYRQDPGQGLRLIYYSQIVNDFQKGDIAEGYSVSREKKESFPLTVTSAQKNPTAFYLCASSIAGWNTEAFFGQGTRLTVV.

The rearrangement links TRBV6-5 to TRBJ2-5; the match to TRBD1 covers 8 bases. CDR3 length: 12 amino acids. Germline CDR1 MNHEY, CDR2 SVGAGI. The trim removed 8 bases at V and 5 bases at J, leaving 4 bases unmatched. The CDR3 nucleotides read TGTGCCAGCCCAGGGGGCGCGGAGACCCAGTACTTC. Its translation is CASPGGAETQYF.

The rearrangement uses TRBV10-3 and TRBJ2-1; 8 bases agree with TRBD1. After removal of 6 bases from V and 9 bases from J, the junction contained 7 bases not matched to a gene. This CDR3 region has 13 residues. CDR1 and CDR2 from the germline V gene are ENHRY and SYGVKD. CDR3 in amino acids: CAISQDRASEQFF. The CDR3 DNA reads as TGTGCCATCAGCCAGGACAGGGCGAGTGAGCAGTTCTTC.

The V call is TRBV9, the J call TRBJ2-7; 7 bases are a match to TRBD1. V trimming: 5 bases; J trimming: 3 bases; junction bases outside the gene matches: 11. The CDR3 is 15 amino acids. Germline CDR1 is SGDLS and CDR2 is YYNGEE. This CDR3 reads CASSASGDSIYEQYF. CDR3 bases: TGTGCCAGCAGTGCCTCTGGGGACAGTATCTACGAGCAGTACTTC.

V gene TRBV5-1 combines with J gene TRBJ1-1; the D gene is possibly TRBD1 (6 bases). The germline gives CDR1 SGHRS, CDR2 YFSETQ. Deletions cut 3 bases from V and 1 base from J, with 13 bases between. The CDR3 extends over 15 amino acids. This chain's CDR3 is CASSSPGGANTEAFF. DNA of the CDR3: TGCGCCAGCAGCTCCCCCGGGGGGGCGAACACTGAAGCTTTCTTT.

The chain has TRBV7-3 and TRBJ2-7; the D gene is possibly TRBD2 (6 bases). Trimming left V 1 base short and J 6 bases short, with 7 bases between. The CDR3 contains 12 residues. Germline assignment: CDR1 SGHTA and CDR2 FQGTGA. As DNA, the CDR3 is TGTGCCAGCAGCTTAATGGGAGGCGAGCAGTACTTC. Translation: CASSLMGGEQYF.

DNA of the CDR3: TGTGCCAGCAGCTTTCCGGGACAAGGGACCGACTCAGCCAAAAACATTCAGTACTTC. Protein product: CASSFPGQGTDSAKNIQYF. This sequence joins TRBV7-3 and TRBJ2-4; D is perhaps TRBD1 (6 bases). Deletions cut 3 bases from V and 0 bases from J, with 21 bases between. Germline loops: CDR1 SGHTA, CDR2 FQGTGA. The CDR3 is 19 residues long. Drawing the rest from reference TRBV7-3 and TRBJ2-4, the complete variable domain is GAGVSQTPSNKVTEKGKYVELRCDPISGHTALYWYRQSLGQGPEFLIYFQGTGAADDSGLPNDRFFAVRPEGSVSTLKIQRTERGDSAVYLCASSFPGQGTDSAKNIQYFGAGTRLSVL.

The chain employs TRBV4-1 and TRBJ1-2; a weak D match, TRBD1 (6 bases). Trimming took 1 base from V and 7 from J, leaving 16 bases between them. Germline CDR1 and CDR2: MGHRA and YSYEKL. This CDR3 has 15 amino acids. The CDR3 is CASSQGGLARGGYTF. In DNA, the CDR3 is TGCGCCAGCAGCCAAGGGGGGCTGGCCCGGGGTGGCTACACCTTC.

The rearrangement links TRBV6-5 to TRBJ2-3, with no clear D. With 4 bases removed from V and 1 base from J, the gap between germline ends came to 6 bases. The germline V gene encodes CDR1 MNHEY and CDR2 SVGAGI. This CDR3 is built from 13 residues. The CDR3 nucleotides read TGTGCCAGCAGTTCCCCTGGCACAGATACGCAGTATTTT. Amino acid sequence: CASSSPGTDTQYF.

This chain connects TRBV29-1 to TRBJ1-2; a possible D gene is TRBD1 (6 bases). Trimming stripped 7 bases from V and 4 bases from J, with 16 bases between. Germline CDR1 is SQVTM and CDR2 is ANQGSEA. The CDR3 contains 13 residues. CDR3 nucleotide sequence: TGCAGCGGAACCTTAGGGGGAGTCTATGGCTACACCTTC. This translates into CSGTLGGVYGYTF.

CDR3: CASSRVGQAGNTIYF. DNA for the CDR3: TGTGCCAGCAGCAGAGTGGGACAGGCTGGAAACACCATATATTTT. The rearrangement uses TRBV7-9 and TRBJ1-3; 8 positions match TRBD1. The CDR3 has 15 residues. V gave up 5 bases and J gave up 2 bases; unmatched junction bases: 5. Germline V gene lookup returns CDR1 SEHNR and CDR2 FQNEAQ (reference sequence). Combining the CDR3 with reference TRBV7-9 and TRBJ1-3 gives the whole variable domain DTGVSQNPRHKITKRGQNVTFRCDPISEHNRLYWYRQTLGQGPEFLTYFQNEAQLEKSRLLSDRFSAERPKGSFSTLEIQRTEQGDSAMYLCASSRVGQAGNTIYFGEGSWLTVV.

The rearrangement joins TRBV11-2 to TRBJ1-4, with D possibly being TRBD1 (6 bases). With 4 bases removed from V and 0 bases from J, the gap between germline ends came to 9 bases. Germline CDR1 SGHAT, CDR2 FQNNGV. CDR3 length: 15 residues. As DNA, the CDR3 is TGTGCCAGCAGCTCTGGACAGTCAACTAATGAAAAACTGTTTTTT. Protein: CASSSGQSTNEKLFF.